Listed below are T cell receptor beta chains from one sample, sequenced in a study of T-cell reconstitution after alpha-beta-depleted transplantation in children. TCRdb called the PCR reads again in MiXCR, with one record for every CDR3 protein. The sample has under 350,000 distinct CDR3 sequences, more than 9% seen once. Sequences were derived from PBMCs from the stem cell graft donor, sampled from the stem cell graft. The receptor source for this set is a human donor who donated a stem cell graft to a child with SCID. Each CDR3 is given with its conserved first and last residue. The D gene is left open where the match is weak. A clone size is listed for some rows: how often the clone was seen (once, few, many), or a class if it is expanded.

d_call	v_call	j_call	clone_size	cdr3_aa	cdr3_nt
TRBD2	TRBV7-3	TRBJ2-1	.	CASSLLGLAGVPEQFF	TGTGCCAGCAGCTTGCTGGGGCTAGCGGGGGTCCCTGAGCAGTTCTTC
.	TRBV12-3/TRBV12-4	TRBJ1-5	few	CASSSRETSNQPQHF	TGTGCCAGCAGTTCCAGGGAGACTAGCAATCAGCCCCAGCATTTT
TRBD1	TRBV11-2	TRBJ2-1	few	CASSQGQIEQFF	TGTGCCAGCAGCCAGGGACAGATAGAGCAGTTCTTC
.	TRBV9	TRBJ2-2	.	CASSVEPGTNTGELFF	TGTGCCAGCAGCGTAGAACCGGGGACGAACACCGGGGAGCTGTTTTTT
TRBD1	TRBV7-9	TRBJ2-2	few	CASSSVPTGKAGELFF	TGTGCCAGCAGCTCCGTCCCGACAGGGAAGGCCGGGGAGCTGTTTTTT
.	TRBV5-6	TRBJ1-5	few	CASSLNRVGQPQHF	TGTGCCAGCAGCTTAAACAGGGTTGGTCAGCCCCAGCATTTT
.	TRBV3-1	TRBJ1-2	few	CASSQERDNYGYTF	TGTGCCAGCAGCCAGGAAAGGGACAACTATGGCTACACCTTC
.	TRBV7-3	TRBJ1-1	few	CASSLDGQDTEAFF	TGTGCCAGCAGTCTAGACGGACAAGACACTGAAGCTTTCTTT
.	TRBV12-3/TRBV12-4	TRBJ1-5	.	CASSSEATGVSNQPQHF	TGTGCCAGCAGTTCGGAAGCGACGGGGGTTAGCAATCAGCCCCAGCATTTT
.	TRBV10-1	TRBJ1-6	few	CASTGGPPGVGSPLHF	TGCGCCAGCACCGGAGGCCCCCCAGGGGTTGGTTCACCCCTCCACTTT
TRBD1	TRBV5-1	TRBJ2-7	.	CASSPTGITYEQYF	TGCGCCAGCAGCCCGACAGGGATTACCTACGAGCAGTACTTC
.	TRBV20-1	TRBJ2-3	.	CSAVPASNTDTQYF	TGCAGCGCGGTTCCTGCATCTAACACAGATACGCAGTATTTT
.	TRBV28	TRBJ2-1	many	CASRPWGGLNEQFF	TGTGCCAGCAGGCCCTGGGGCGGCCTCAATGAGCAGTTCTTC
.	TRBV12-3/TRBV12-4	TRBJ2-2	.	CASRGDSSNTGELFF	TGTGCCAGCAGGGGGGACTCTTCGAACACCGGGGAGCTGTTTTTT
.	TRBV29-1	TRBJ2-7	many	CSVEGTYEQYF	TGCAGCGTTGAGGGCACCTACGAGCAGTACTTC
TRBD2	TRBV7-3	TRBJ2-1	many	CASSLNGPLTLAGGRNEQFF	TGTGCCAGCAGCTTAAATGGGCCCCTTACTCTAGCGGGGGGGCGGAATGAGCAGTTCTTC
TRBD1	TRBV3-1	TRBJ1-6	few	CASTPGTGYGSPLHF	TGTGCCAGCACCCCCGGGACAGGATATGGTTCACCCCTCCACTTT
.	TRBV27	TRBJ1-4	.	CASSVDRRSNEKLFF	TGTGCCAGCAGTGTAGACAGAAGATCTAATGAAAAACTGTTTTTT
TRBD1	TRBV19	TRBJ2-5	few	CASSHRGQETQYF	TGTGCCAGTAGCCACAGGGGACAAGAGACCCAGTACTTC
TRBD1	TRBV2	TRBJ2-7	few	CASSGGTGGLYF	TGTGCCAGCAGTGGAGGGACAGGGGGTCTGTACTTC